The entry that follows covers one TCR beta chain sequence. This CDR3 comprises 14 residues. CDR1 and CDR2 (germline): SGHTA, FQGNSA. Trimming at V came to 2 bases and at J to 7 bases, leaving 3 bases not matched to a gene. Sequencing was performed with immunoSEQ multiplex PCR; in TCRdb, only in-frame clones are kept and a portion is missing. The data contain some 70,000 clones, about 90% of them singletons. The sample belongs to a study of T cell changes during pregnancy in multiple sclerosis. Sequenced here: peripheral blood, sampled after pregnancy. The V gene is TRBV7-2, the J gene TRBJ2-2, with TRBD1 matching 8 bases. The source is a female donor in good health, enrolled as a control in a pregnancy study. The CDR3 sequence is CASSLHDRGGELFF. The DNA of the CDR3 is TGTGCCAGCAGCTTACACGACAGGGGCGGGGAGCTGTTTTTT.